Given below is one T cell receptor beta chain in context. Its antigen is undetermined. This sample is part of a study of CXCR3-negative and CXCR3-positive naive CD8 T cells. UMI labels and 5' RACE were used to prepare the TRB cDNA libraries. TCRdb derives one entry per CDR3 protein from the 5' RACE reads, leaving out DNA. The sample includes approximately 88,000 distinct CDR3 sequences. This CDR3 comprises 13 residues. From germline, CDR1 is MNHEY and CDR2 SVGEGT. Study results and limitations: CXCR3-positive naive cells had TRB CDR3s that were more hydrophobic than CXCR3-negative naive cells had. In naive cells, CXCR3-negative and CXCR3-positive subsets had similar TRBV-TRBJ usage; memory cells differed.

300,000 cells per CD8+ T cell subset were flow-sorted in triplicate. The CD45RO-CCR7+CD27+CD95- phenotype denoted naive CD8+ T cells. The material sequenced was naive CXCR3+ CD8+ T cells from blood. Described subset: CD45RO-CCR7+CD27+CD95- naive CD8+ T cells expressing CXCR3 (TNR3+). The TCR sequence derives from a human donor in good health. Some clones in this sample may be carry-over from other donors' samples. The V and J genes are TRBV6-2 or TRBV6-3 and TRBJ2-1; TCRdb lists TRBD1, though no DNA is available to test this call. This CDR3 reads CASSYFTGFEQFF.